The entry below gives a single T cell receptor beta chain sequence along with its context. Antigen: not known. The data stem from a study of long-term antiretroviral therapy in people with HIV. For the study at large: The earliest samples came about a decade before the 2015 immediate-ART recommendation.

V lost 7 bases to trimming and J lost 3 bases, with 17 bases between them. The CDR3 loop spans 15 amino acids. Per germline, CDR1 WNHNN and CDR2 SYGVQD (reference sequence). Findings of the study overall: Dominant in the repertoire at all time points were clones expanded before ART.

Prior to DNA extraction, the samples held 1-10 million cryopreserved PBMC. Sequencing relied on immunoSEQ assay v3.0, run at survey level. The method was immunoSEQ multiplex PCR; TCRdb's version includes in-frame clones alone and lacks a portion of them. The sample contains under 30,000 clones, approximately 80% of which appear only once. The sequenced sample was unsorted PBMCs, obtained 0.3 years after starting antiretroviral therapy. This sequence was found in a man aged 40-55 years with HIV. The V gene is TRBV10-1, the J gene TRBJ2-3; D unresolved. For the CDR3, the DNA is TGCGCCAGCACCCACCGGAATAGCAGGACAGATACGCAGTATTTT. This translates into CASTHRNSRTDTQYF.